The clone carrying this T cell receptor (beta chain) was recorded many times. The data were obtained in a study of T cell repertoires in cytomegalovirus infection. Deletions cut 3 bases from V and 0 bases from J, with 12 bases between. This CDR3 has 15 amino acids. Looked up from germline, CDR1 is SGHDT and CDR2 is YYEEEE. TCRdb redid the calling of the reads with MiXCR, one entry per CDR3 protein. The data contain approximately 130,000 distinct CDR3 sequences, approximately 8.8% of them singletons. Sequencing input: PBMCs. This sequence joins TRBV5-6 and TRBJ1-1; the D is unclear. This clonotype originated in a human donor in good health (CMV status not recorded). Some clones in this sample may be carry-over from other donors' samples. The CDR3 reads CASSYVGQLNTEAFF. CDR3 nucleotide sequence: TGTGCCAGCAGCTACGTCGGCCAGCTGAACACTGAAGCTTTCTTT.